Each of the 8 T cell receptor beta chains below was sequenced from the same sample in a study of T cell responses to AZD1222 COVID-19 vaccine. Using immunoSEQ multiplex PCR, the repertoire was profiled, and TCRdb retains in-frame clones only, with some absent. The sample lists about 100,000 clones; more than 70% were seen once. The input for sequencing was peripheral blood, taken on day 0 of MenACWY control vaccination. These receptors were taken from an adult in good health.

The rearrangement uses TRBV7-3 and TRBJ2-6, with D perhaps TRBD1 or TRBD2 (5 bases each). Trimming removed 0 bases from V and 2 bases from J, with 8 bases in between. The CDR3 extends over 16 amino acids. CDR1 is SGHTA, CDR2 FQGTGA, per germline. Written as DNA, the CDR3 is TGTGCCAGCAGCTTAACACGAGGGGCTGGGGCCAACGTCCTGACTTTC. It is translated as CASSLTRGAGANVLTF.

The chain combines TRBV4-1 with TRBJ1-5; TRBD1 agrees at 8 bases. The junction had 8 bases not matched to a gene; V was cut back by 0 bases and J by 7 bases. CDR3 length equals 16 residues. Per germline, CDR1 MGHRA and CDR2 YSYEKL. The CDR3 DNA reads as TGCGCCAGCAGCCAAGATGCCGGACAGGGTTGGCAGCCCCAGCATTTT. It yields the protein CASSQDAGQGWQPQHF.

This chain uses TRBV5-1 with TRBJ2-5; D remains unclear. CDR3 size: 12 residues. Per the germline V gene, CDR1 is SGHRS and CDR2 is YFSETQ. With 4 bases removed from V and 9 bases from J, the gap between germline ends came to 13 bases. The CDR3 nucleotides read TGCGCCAGCAGCACGGAGCCCCCGGCCCAGTACTTC. Protein product: CASSTEPPAQYF.

The chain carries TRBV2 and TRBJ2-7; possibly TRBD1 for D (6 bases). Germline V CDR1 and CDR2: SNHLY, FYNNEI. Trimming took 7 bases from V and 4 from J, leaving 17 bases between them. The CDR3 extends over 14 amino acids. The CDR3 is CASTPGTRGYEQYF. The CDR3 DNA follows: TGTGCCAGCACCCCCGGGACCAGGGGATACGAGCAGTACTTC.

The rearrangement uses TRBV19 and TRBJ1-6; 9 bases are a match to TRBD1. V shed 5 bases and J 9 bases; nucleotides not matched to a gene: 5. Germline CDR1 LNHDA, CDR2 SQIVND (reference sequence). The length of the CDR3 is 14 residues. CDR3 amino acids: CASSRDREVSPLHF. As DNA, the CDR3 is TGTGCCAGTAGTCGGGACAGGGAGGTTTCACCCCTCCACTTT.

The chain has TRBV27 and TRBJ2-2; D unclear. The germline V and J ends were trimmed by 4 bases and 4 bases, with 22 bases remaining between them. This CDR3 has 18 residues. The V gene's germline CDR1 is MNHEY and CDR2 SMNVEV (reference sequence). The CDR3: CASSSHRDTSRGTGELFF. As DNA, the CDR3 is TGTGCCAGCAGTTCGCACCGAGACACTTCACGAGGCACCGGGGAGCTGTTTTTT.

The CDR3 bases are TGCGCCAGCAGCATCTCGGGACAGGGAATGAACACTGAAGCTTTCTTT. Translating it yields CASSISGQGMNTEAFF. The chain couples TRBV5-1 to TRBJ1-1; TRBD1 aligns across 9 bases. The CDR3 length is 16 residues. Germline-derived CDR1 and CDR2 are SGHRS and YFSETQ. V dropped 4 bases and J dropped 0; count of bases not matched to a gene: 7.

The chain combines TRBV5-1 with TRBJ1-2; D is perhaps TRBD1 (6 bases). Trimming removed 5 bases at V and 2 bases at J, with 16 bases between. Germline-derived CDR1 and CDR2 are SGHRS and YFSETQ. The CDR3 sequence is 15 residues long. The CDR3 is CASRPSGAANYGYTF. For the CDR3, the DNA is TGCGCCAGCAGGCCCTCGGGGGCGGCAAACTATGGCTACACCTTC. The full variable domain, rest sourced from reference TRBV5-1 and TRBJ1-2, is KAGVTQTPRYLIKTRGQQVTLSCSPISGHRSVSWYQQTPGQGLQFLFEYFSETQRNKGNFPGRFSGRQFSNSRSEMNVSTLELGDSALYLCASRPSGAANYGYTFGSGTRLTVV.